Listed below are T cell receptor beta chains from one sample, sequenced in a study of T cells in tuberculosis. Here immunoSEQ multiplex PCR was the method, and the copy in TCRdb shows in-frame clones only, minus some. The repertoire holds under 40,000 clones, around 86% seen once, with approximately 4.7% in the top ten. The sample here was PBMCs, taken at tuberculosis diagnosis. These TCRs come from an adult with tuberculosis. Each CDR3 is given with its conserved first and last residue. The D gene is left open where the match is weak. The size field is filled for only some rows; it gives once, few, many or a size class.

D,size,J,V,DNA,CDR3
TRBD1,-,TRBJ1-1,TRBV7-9,TGTGCCAGCAGCTTAGCGGGGGGACAGGGGAGGACTGAAGCTTTCTTT,CASSLAGGQGRTEAFF
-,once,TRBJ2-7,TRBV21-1,TGTGCCAGCAGCAAAGGGCGGGGGGCGTCATACGAGCAGTACTTC,CASSKGRGASYEQYF
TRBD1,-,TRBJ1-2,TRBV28,TGTGCCAGCAGTTCCTACAGGGGGATGGGCGGCTACACCTTC,CASSSYRGMGGYTF
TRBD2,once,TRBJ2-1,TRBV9,TGTGCCAGCAGCGTAGAGGGGACTAGCGGGGGCCTGTACAATGAGCAGTTCTTC,CASSVEGTSGGLYNEQFF
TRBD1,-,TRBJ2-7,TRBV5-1,TGCGCCAGCAGCTTAACTGGGACAGGTTCCTACGAGCAGTACTTC,CASSLTGTGSYEQYF
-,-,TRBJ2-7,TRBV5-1,TGCGCCAGCAGCTTGGCACAGGGTGGCGAGCAGTACTTC,CASSLAQGGEQYF
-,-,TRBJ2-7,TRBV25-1,TGTGCCAGCAGTCAGGTTGTTGCCTACGAGCAGTACTTC,CASSQVVAYEQYF
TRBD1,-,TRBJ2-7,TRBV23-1,TGCGCCAGCAGTCACGACGGGACAGGGACTTACGAGCAGTACTTC,CASSHDGTGTYEQYF
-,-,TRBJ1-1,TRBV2,TGTGCCAGCAGTGAGGGCAGGGGATTGACTGAAGCTTTCTTT,CASSEGRGLTEAFF
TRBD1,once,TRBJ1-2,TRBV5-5,TGTGCCAGCAGAAGACAGGGGAACTATGGCTACACCTTC,CASRRQGNYGYTF
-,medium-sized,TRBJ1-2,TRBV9,TGTGCCAGCAGCCCCGGGGGGACTTATGGCTACACCTTC,CASSPGGTYGYTF
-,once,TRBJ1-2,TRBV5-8,TGTGCCAGCAGCTTGGAGCCAGGGGCGACATATGGCTACACCTTC,CASSLEPGATYGYTF
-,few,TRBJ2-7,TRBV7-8,TGTGCCAGCAGCTTAGATGGCTTGGAGCAGTACTTC,CASSLDGLEQYF
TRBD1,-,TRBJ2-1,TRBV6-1,TGTGCCAGCAGTCCAAGGACAGGTTCCTACAATGAGCAGTTCTTC,CASSPRTGSYNEQFF
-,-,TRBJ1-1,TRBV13,TGTGCCAGCAGTCCCAGGGGGAACACTGAAGCTTTCTTT,CASSPRGNTEAFF
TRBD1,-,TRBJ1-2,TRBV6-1,TGTGCCAGCAGTGTGCTGGGTAAACAGGGGAACTATGGCTACACCTTC,CASSVLGKQGNYGYTF
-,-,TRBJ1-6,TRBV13,TGTGCCAGCAGCTTCTACAGTGGGAGGTCACCCCTCCACTTT,CASSFYSGRSPLHF
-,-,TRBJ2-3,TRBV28,TGTGCCAGCAGTTTAGGCAGGGTGGATCCCACAGATACGCAGTATTTT,CASSLGRVDPTDTQYF
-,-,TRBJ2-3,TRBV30,TGTGCCCGCAGCGGGTCGGGAGGCACAGATACGCAGTATTTT,CARSGSGGTDTQYF